This TCR beta chain was captured in a study of follicular helper T cells after annual influenza vaccination (dated by TCRdb to the late 2010s). Study-wide context: After each seasonal influenza vaccination, blood samples were collected on days 0, 7 and 28. Some subjects were followed across successive annual vaccinations spanning the 2013-2014, 2014-2015 and 2015-2016 seasons to study recall of cTfh clones. Six subjects had multi-year samples: four covered two vaccination seasons and two covered three seasons. One week after vaccination, a second recruited cohort of more than nine subjects (Table S1) displayed a similar ICOS+CD38+ cTfh response. The 2013-2014 samples were cryopreserved, while the 2015 samples were processed right after collection. General conclusions and limits of the study: Successive annual vaccinations recalled a recurring oligoclonal ICOS+CD38+ cTfh response that included tetramer and AIM influenza-specific clonotypes. Because only about 9-21% of the analyzed cells gave productive TCRB sequences, there was no way to sample rare clonotypes. Day 7 ICOS+CD38+ clones were most often found later in ICOS-CD38- cTfh, suggesting that subset may serve as a memory reservoir. ICOS+CD38+ cTfh clonality correlated with the frequency of that population, and its change correlated with the change in circulating plasmablast frequency.

Deletion took 3 bases off V and 0 bases off J, with a span of 13 bases between the germline ends. CDR1 is given as LNHDA and CDR2 as SQIVND, both from the germline V gene (reference sequence). The CDR3 spans 16 residues, from the cysteine through the phenylalanine. CDR3 DNA only is kept here, 48 bases in frame from base 1. Library method: the immunoSEQ multiplex PCR assay. Adaptive Biotechnologies handled the TCRB amplification, library preparation, sequencing and preliminary bioinformatics at Survey level resolution. For TCRB sequencing, genomic DNA from the sorted cTfh populations was amplified by multiplex PCR. As for how the authors treated the data: In R, clonality was calculated as 1 minus the normalized Shannon entropy, and the Gini index was computed using the R package ineq. The overlap score was defined as the summed counts of shared sequences divided by the total counts of all sequences in both compared samples. Shared-clonotype significance used Fisher's exact test assuming a theoretical repertoire of 10^7 TCRB sequences. Entries here come from immuneACCESS through TCRdb and include only in-frame sequences with V and J called. Some clones fail to appear in such tables; in the studies checked, an unresolved V gene covers under half of the shortfall, and the cause of the remainder is unknown. V, J and clone size are those of that table, while D and trimming were read from the DNA. The sample table lists 500 or so clones, 81% of them with a count of one. The leading ten clones occupy roughly 4.9% of the sample.

Read against the paper, the sample's time point label means: 2015-2016 season, pre-vaccination. Adults were given seasonal inactivated influenza vaccine (Fluvarix), and sorted blood CD4 subsets were followed by TCRB sequencing before and after vaccination. To be eligible, subjects had to live in the community and must not have received influenza vaccine in the previous 6 months. Reasons for exclusion included contraindications to influenza vaccine, substance abuse, HIV/AIDS, active malignancy, immunomodulatory medication, and active illness such as respiratory infection. At each time point, roughly 35 to 110 mL of blood was collected. Circulating Tfh were defined as non-naive CD4+CXCR5+PD-1+ cells, and these cells were sorted into ICOS+CD38+ and ICOS-CD38- fractions. Either Ficoll-Paque PLUS or SepMate separation was used to isolate PBMC. Cell subsets were sorted from PBMC on a BD FACS Aria before DNA extraction.

In regard to this clone: The clone's antigen remains unknown. Base qualities are not at hand, and no much larger clone is one base apart.

The sequence joins TRBV19 to TRBJ2-3, with a tentative D gene TRBD1 over 6 matching bases. This clonotype originated in an adult who received the influenza vaccine. This material consisted of CXCR5+ CD38+ circulating T follicular helper cells from blood, taken on the day of influenza vaccination. This specimen's cell subset or site label, interpreted: circulating Tfh, non-naive CD4+CXCR5+PD-1+ (ICOS+CD38+ or ICOS-CD38-). The CDR3 corresponds to CASSIFSGHSTDTQYF. The DNA is as follows: TGTGCCAGTAGTATTTTTTCGGGACATAGCACAGATACGCAGTATTTT.